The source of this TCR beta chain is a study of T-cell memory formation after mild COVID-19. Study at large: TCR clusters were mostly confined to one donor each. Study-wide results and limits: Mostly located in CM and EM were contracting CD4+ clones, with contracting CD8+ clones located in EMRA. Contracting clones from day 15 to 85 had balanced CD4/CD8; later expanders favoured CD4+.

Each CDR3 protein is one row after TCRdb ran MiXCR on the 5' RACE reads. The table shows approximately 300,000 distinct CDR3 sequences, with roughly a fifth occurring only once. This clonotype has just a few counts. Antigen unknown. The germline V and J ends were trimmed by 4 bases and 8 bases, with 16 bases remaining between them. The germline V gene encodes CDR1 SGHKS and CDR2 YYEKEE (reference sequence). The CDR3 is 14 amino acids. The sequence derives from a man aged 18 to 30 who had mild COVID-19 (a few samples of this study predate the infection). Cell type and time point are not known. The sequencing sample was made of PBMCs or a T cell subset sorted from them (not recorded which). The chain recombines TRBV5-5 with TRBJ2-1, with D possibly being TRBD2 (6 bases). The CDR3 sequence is CASSPRGTHDEQFF. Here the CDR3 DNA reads TGTGCCAGCAGCCCCCGGGGGACGCACGATGAGCAGTTCTTC.